One T cell receptor (beta chain) is described in this entry. As yet, its antigen is unknown. Primers for the PCR totalled 60 Vbeta and 13 Jbeta. Repertoires were generated with immunoSEQ multiplex PCR, while TCRdb's copy carries only in-frame clones and drops some. The data show 150,000 to 180,000 clones, with over 70% seen just once and 9.5% to 15% held by the top ten. This entry belongs to a study of cytomegalovirus exposure and HLA in healthy donors. Across the whole study: Genotyping of more than 300 donors showed that about 84% belonged to the Caucasian-associated ancestry cluster. Findings of the study overall: Some TCR beta chains (more than 150 of them) were listed as cytomegalovirus-associated. Reportedly, TCR beta sequences accurately predicted HLA-A and HLA-B alleles in most subjects.

The germline gives CDR1 SGHDT, CDR2 YYEEEE. This CDR3 spans 15 amino acids. Trimming took 2 bases from V and 4 from J; bases not matched to a gene: 7. The sample comprised PBMCs. The V gene is TRBV5-6, the J gene TRBJ2-7, with TRBD2 identical over 9 bases. The receptor was derived from a man aged 25 to 40 in good health and CMV-seropositive. DNA of the CDR3: TGTGCCAGCAGCTTCTTAGCGGGAGTGGCGTACGAGCAGTACTTC. Translating gives CASSFLAGVAYEQYF.